The TCR beta chain described here comes from a study of T cell changes during pregnancy in multiple sclerosis. Germline V CDR1 and CDR2: SEHNR, FQNEAQ (reference sequence). Deletions cut 2 bases from V and 6 bases from J, with 14 bases between. The CDR3 runs to 15 residues. Measured with immunoSEQ multiplex PCR; TCRdb has only the in-frame clones, and not every one. The data show roughly 57,000 clones, roughly nine tenths seen once. The sequencing here drew on peripheral blood, taken in the first trimester of pregnancy. The chain joins TRBV7-9 to TRBJ2-1; D unclear. The TCR was taken from a female donor with multiple sclerosis, enrolled in a pregnancy study. CDR3 nucleotides: TGTGCCAGCAGCTTACCTCCGCTACGGAGCAATGAGCAGTTCTTC. It is translated as CASSLPPLRSNEQFF.